The 17 T cell receptor beta chains below come from one sample, sequenced in a study of tumor and adjacent non-tumor tissue in lung cancer. TCRbeta libraries were built with three rounds of nested PCR, modified from ARM-PCR. TCRdb passed the multiplex PCR reads through MiXCR, listing each CDR3 protein once. In the table there are 75,000 to 95,000 distinct CDR3 sequences, around 82% of which are singletons. This sample's RNA came from whole unsorted tissue. More than 3 cm separated this lung sample from the edge of the tumor. Input material: distant non-tumor lung tissue. The receptor set was obtained from a woman aged 45-60 years with non-small cell lung cancer.

Concerning this clonotype: As the CDR3 is not closed by the conserved phenylalanine or tryptophan, this likely results from a read error. J is TRBJ2-5 and V is TRBV4-2; D tentatively reads TRBD1 or TRBD2 (5 bases each). CDR1 and CDR2 from the germline V gene are LGHNA and YNFKEQ. Trimming shortened V by 4 bases and J by 4 bases, and 19 bases separated the two germline ends. The CDR3 spans 16 residues. CDR3 in DNA: TGTGCCAGCAGCCTATTCACCGGGACGGCCCGAGAGACCCAGTACTCC. Residues: CASSLFTGTARETQYS.

A note on this clonotype: The junction differs from germline at one of its ends, possibly a read error. V gene TRBV5-5 combines with J gene TRBJ1-5; D call uncertain. The germline V gene encodes CDR1 SGHKS and CDR2 YYEKEE (reference sequence). This CDR3 spans 15 amino acids. CDR3 sequence reads: CDSSVNSYWNQPQHF. The CDR3 nucleotides are TGTGACAGCAGCGTTAACTCGTATTGGAATCAGCCCCAGCATTTT.

As concerns this clonotype: The conserved phenylalanine or tryptophan is not found at the CDR3 terminus, so this likely reflects a read error. V gene TRBV20-1 combines with J gene TRBJ2-1; 8 nucleotides agree with TRBD1. Germline CDR1 DFQATT, CDR2 SNEGSKA (reference sequence). The CDR3 is 16 amino acids. The J segment lost 0 bases and the V segment lost 3 bases, leaving 7 bases of the junction unmatched. The CDR3 nucleotides read TGCAGTGCTAGGGGACAGGAGCAAAGCTCCTACAATGAGCAGTTCCTC. As protein: CSARGQEQSSYNEQFL.

As concerns this clonotype: The conserved final phenylalanine or tryptophan is absent from the CDR3, which likely points to a read error. V gene TRBV10-1 combines with J gene TRBJ2-7, with 11 nucleotides matching TRBD2. This CDR3 spans 14 amino acids. The V gene's germline CDR1 is WNHNN and CDR2 SYGVQD (reference sequence). This chain's CDR3 is CTSSELAGVSEQYL. Written as DNA, the CDR3 is TGTACCAGCAGTGAACTAGCGGGAGTAAGTGAGCAGTACCTC.

This clonotype was detected ten times or more. The chain recombines TRBV24-1 with TRBJ2-3; TRBD2 matches at 9 bases. CDR3 size: 18 residues. V dropped 0 bases and J dropped 4; count of bases not matched to a gene: 10. Germline V gives CDR1 KGHDR, CDR2 SFDVKD. CDR3 region: CATSDLRAAGGPPDTQYF. Written as DNA, the CDR3 is TGTGCCACCAGTGATTTGCGGGCAGCGGGAGGCCCCCCAGATACGCAGTATTTT.

This clonotype was seen at least ten times. The genes are TRBV6-1 and TRBJ2-7; 8 nucleotides agree with TRBD1. This CDR3 is built from 15 residues. With V trimmed by 1 base and J by 0 bases, 2 bases remained unmatched. The germline V gene has CDR1 MNHNS and CDR2 SASEGT. The CDR3 DNA follows: TGTGCCAGCAGTGAAGATGGGACAGGCTCCTACGAGCAGTACTTC. It is translated as CASSEDGTGSYEQYF.

Notes on this clonotype: One end of the junction varies from germline; a read error may be responsible. J is TRBJ2-3 and V is TRBV11-2, with D perhaps TRBD2 (6 bases). CDR3 length: 13 amino acids. Germline V gene data show CDR1 as SGHAT and CDR2 as FQNNGV. DNA for the CDR3: TGTACCAGTAGCTTAGGGTCGGAGGGTGCGCAGTATTTT. Its translation: CTSSLGSEGAQYF.

This clonotype was found a few times. Its ends do not fully match the called genes, so a read error is possible. V usage is TRBV6-6 and J usage is TRBJ2-5, with D uncertain. The CDR3 consists of 14 residues. Germline V lookup: CDR1 MNHNY, CDR2 SVGAGI (reference sequence). CDR3 residues: CGSKRHPSVETQYF. The DNA for the CDR3 is TGTGGCAGCAAACGACATCCCTCTGTGGAGACCCAGTACTTC.

Of note for this clonotype: No conserved phenylalanine or tryptophan is present at the end of the CDR3, so a read error is the likely explanation. This chain connects TRBV4-1 to TRBJ1-5; D not certain. CDR1 is MGHRA, CDR2 YSYEKL, per germline. The CDR3 contains 15 residues. Here the CDR3 reads CASSQVPGSNRPQHS. The CDR3 nucleotides are TGCGCCAGCAGCCAAGTTCCCGGGAGCAATCGGCCCCAGCATTCT.

Ten or more counts support this clonotype. The chain combines TRBV5-5 with TRBJ2-1; TRBD2 is a possible D gene (6 bases). The CDR3 consists of 15 residues. The V end lost 0 bases, the J end lost 4 bases, and 11 bases lay between the germline ends. The V gene's germline CDR1 is SGHKS and CDR2 YYEKEE (reference sequence). The CDR3 nucleotides are TGTGCCAGCAGCTTGGCGGGGGTGGCGTACAATGAGCAGTTCTTC. Its protein product is CASSLAGVAYNEQFF.

Details on this clonotype: At one end, the junction sequence differs from germline, possibly due to a read error. This rearrangement joins TRBV4-2 to TRBJ2-7; perhaps TRBD2 as D (7 bases). Per the germline V gene, CDR1 is LGHNA and CDR2 is YNFKEQ. The CDR3 loop spans 17 amino acids. The CDR3 nucleotides are TGTCCCAGCAACCAAGAGGGGGGGGCATACCAAACCTACGAGCAGTACTTC. Translating it yields CPSNQEGGAYQTYEQYF.

With regard to this clonotype: At one end the junction does not follow the germline gene, possibly because of a read error. This chain uses TRBV5-1 with TRBJ2-1; perhaps TRBD1 as D (5 bases). Germline CDR1 is SGHRS and CDR2 is YFSETQ. The CDR3 extends over 16 amino acids. The CDR3: CASCPFFDRAYNEQIF. The CDR3 DNA reads as TGCGCCAGCTGCCCATTTTTCGACAGAGCCTACAATGAGCAGATCTTC.

The chain has TRBV6-1 and TRBJ2-1, with 7 bases matching TRBD2. The V and J ends lost 11 bases and 15 bases, in that order; junction bases with no gene match: 28. The CDR3 runs 16 residues. In germline, CDR1 is MNHNS, CDR2 SASEGT. The CDR3 DNA reads as TGTGCCTGCGTATGGGGGAGGGCCTCTTCCGGGAATGTGCGGTTCTTC. Its protein is CACVWGRASSGNVRFF.

This clonotype was observed a single time. One junction end does not reproduce the germline sequence, and a read error may be involved. This chain uses TRBV6-1 with TRBJ2-7, with 8 bases matching TRBD1. The CDR3 sequence is 15 residues long. Germline V CDR1 and CDR2: MNHNS, SASEGT. This chain's CDR3 is CASSEDGTGSYERYF. DNA for the CDR3: TGTGCCAGCAGTGAAGATGGGACAGGCTCCTATGAGCGGTACTTC.

On this clonotype itself: A read error may produce the germline difference seen at one junction end. This sequence joins TRBV28 and TRBJ2-7, with TRBD2 identical over 11 bases. Germline V lookup: CDR1 MDHEN, CDR2 SYDVKM. The CDR3 is made up of 16 amino acids. In DNA, the CDR3 is TGTGCTAGCAGTTCGCCGGGGACTAGCGGCCTCTACGAGCAGTACTTC. Protein sequence: CASSSPGTSGLYEQYF.

With regard to this clonotype: The missing conserved phenylalanine or tryptophan at the end of this CDR3 makes a read error likely. The V and J genes are TRBV11-2 and TRBJ2-2; 7 bases are shared with TRBD2. CDR3 size: 15 residues. The germline V gene has CDR1 SGHAT and CDR2 FQNNGV. CDR3 residues: CATTLGSGKAGELFY. CDR3 nucleotides: TGTGCGACCACCCTAGGGAGCGGGAAGGCCGGGGAGCTGTTTTAT.

For this clonotype: The junction differs from germline at one of its ends, possibly a read error. The CDR3 sequence is CASSWGPSGNTDPQYF. CDR3 in DNA: TGTGCCAGCAGTTGGGGGCCAAGCGGAAACACAGATCCGCAGTATTTT. This chain uses TRBV6-2 or TRBV6-3 with TRBJ2-3; TRBD1 might be the D (6 bases). Germline-derived CDR1 and CDR2 are MNHEY and SVGEGT. CDR3 length: 16 residues.